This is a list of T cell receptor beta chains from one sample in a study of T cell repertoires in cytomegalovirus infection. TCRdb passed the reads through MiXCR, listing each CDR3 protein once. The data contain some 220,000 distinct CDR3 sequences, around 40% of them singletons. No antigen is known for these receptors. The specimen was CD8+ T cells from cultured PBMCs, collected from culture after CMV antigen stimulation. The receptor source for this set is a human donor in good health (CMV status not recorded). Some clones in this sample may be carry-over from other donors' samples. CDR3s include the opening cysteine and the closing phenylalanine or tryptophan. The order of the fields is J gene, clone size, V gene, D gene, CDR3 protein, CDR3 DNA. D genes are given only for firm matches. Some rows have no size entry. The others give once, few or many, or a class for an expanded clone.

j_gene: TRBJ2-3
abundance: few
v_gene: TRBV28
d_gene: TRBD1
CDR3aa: CASSPDREGDTDTQYF
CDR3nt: TGTGCCAGCAGCCCAGACAGGGAAGGGGACACAGATACGCAGTATTTT

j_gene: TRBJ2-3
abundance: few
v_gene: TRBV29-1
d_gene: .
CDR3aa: CSVDRGAEDTQYF
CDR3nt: TGCAGCGTTGACAGGGGGGCCGAAGATACGCAGTATTTT

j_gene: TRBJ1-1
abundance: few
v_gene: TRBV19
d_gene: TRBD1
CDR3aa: CASSKRTGSSTEAFF
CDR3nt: TGTGCCAGTAGTAAACGGACAGGGTCGAGCACTGAAGCTTTCTTT

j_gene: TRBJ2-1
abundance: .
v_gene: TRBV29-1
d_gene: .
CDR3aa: CSVLPASPYNEQFF
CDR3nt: TGCAGCGTACTCCCAGCGAGTCCCTACAATGAGCAGTTCTTC

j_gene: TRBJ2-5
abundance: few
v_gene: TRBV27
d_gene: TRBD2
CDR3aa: CASSYSGGATQYF
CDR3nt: TGTGCCAGCAGTTATAGCGGGGGGGCGACCCAGTACTTC

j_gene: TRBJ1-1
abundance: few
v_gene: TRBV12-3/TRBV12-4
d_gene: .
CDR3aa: CASVWSGSYTEAFF
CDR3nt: TGTGCCAGCGTTTGGTCAGGGAGCTACACTGAAGCTTTCTTT

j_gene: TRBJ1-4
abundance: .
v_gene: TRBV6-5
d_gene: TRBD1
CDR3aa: CASSRQGARGEKLFF
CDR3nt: TGTGCCAGCAGCAGACAGGGGGCGAGAGGGGAAAAACTGTTTTTT

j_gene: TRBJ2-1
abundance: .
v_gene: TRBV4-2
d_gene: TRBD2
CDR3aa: CASSQELAGVPEQFF
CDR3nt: TGTGCCAGCAGCCAAGAATTAGCGGGAGTCCCTGAGCAGTTCTTC

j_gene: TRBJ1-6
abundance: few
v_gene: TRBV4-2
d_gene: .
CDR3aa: CASSQDYIGTPLHF
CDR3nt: TGTGCCAGCAGCCAAGATTATATCGGGACACCCCTCCACTTT

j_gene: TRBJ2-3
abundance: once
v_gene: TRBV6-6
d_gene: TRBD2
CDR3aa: CASGSGGITDTQYF
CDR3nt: TGTGCCAGCGGTAGCGGGGGGATCACAGATACGCAGTATTTT

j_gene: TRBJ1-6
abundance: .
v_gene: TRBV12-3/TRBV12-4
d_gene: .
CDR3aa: CASSLQGYNSPLHF
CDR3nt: TGTGCCAGCAGTCTTCAGGGATATAATTCACCCCTCCACTTT

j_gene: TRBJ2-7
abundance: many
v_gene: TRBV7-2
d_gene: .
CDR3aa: CASSPFTTIYEQYF
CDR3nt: TGTGCCAGCAGCCCCTTTACAACTATCTACGAGCAGTACTTC

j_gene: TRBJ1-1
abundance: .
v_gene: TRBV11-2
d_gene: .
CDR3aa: CASSFTGLNTEAFF
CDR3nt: TGTGCCAGCAGCTTTACGGGGTTGAACACTGAAGCTTTCTTT

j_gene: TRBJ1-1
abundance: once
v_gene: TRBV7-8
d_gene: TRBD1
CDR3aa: CASSLRDRGSWGTEAFF
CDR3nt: TGTGCCAGCAGCCTCCGGGACAGGGGATCTTGGGGCACTGAAGCTTTCTTT

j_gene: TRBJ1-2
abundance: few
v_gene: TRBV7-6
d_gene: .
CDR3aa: CASSSLDRQNNYGYTF
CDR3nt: TGTGCCAGCAGCTCCCTGGACAGACAAAATAACTATGGCTACACCTTC

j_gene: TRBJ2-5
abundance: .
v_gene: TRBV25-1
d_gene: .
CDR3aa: CASSVIRQSQETQYF
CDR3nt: TGTGCCAGCAGTGTTATCCGACAGTCCCAAGAGACCCAGTACTTC

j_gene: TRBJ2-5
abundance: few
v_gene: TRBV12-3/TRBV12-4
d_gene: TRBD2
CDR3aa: CASSQGLAGVTQYF
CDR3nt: TGTGCCAGCAGTCAGGGACTAGCGGGGGTCACCCAGTACTTC

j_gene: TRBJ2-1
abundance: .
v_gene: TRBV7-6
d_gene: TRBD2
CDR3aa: CASLLAGHNEQFF
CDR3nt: TGTGCCAGCCTGCTAGCGGGGCACAATGAGCAGTTCTTC

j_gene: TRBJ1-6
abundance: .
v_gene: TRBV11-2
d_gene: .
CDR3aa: CASSLSSSYNSPLHF
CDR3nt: TGTGCCAGCAGCTTATCGAGCTCCTATAATTCACCCCTCCACTTT

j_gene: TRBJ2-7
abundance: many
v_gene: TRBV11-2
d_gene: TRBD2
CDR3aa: CASSFLEGGGSYEQYF
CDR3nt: TGTGCCAGCAGCTTCCTGGAGGGCGGGGGTTCCTACGAGCAGTACTTC

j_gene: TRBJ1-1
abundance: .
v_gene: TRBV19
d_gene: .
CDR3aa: CASSSGTPNTEAFF
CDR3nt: TGTGCCAGTAGTTCTGGGACACCGAACACTGAAGCTTTCTTT

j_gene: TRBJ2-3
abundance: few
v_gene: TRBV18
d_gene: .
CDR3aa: CASSEGLYPSTDTQYF
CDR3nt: TGTGCCAGCTCAGAGGGACTTTACCCTAGCACAGATACGCAGTATTTT

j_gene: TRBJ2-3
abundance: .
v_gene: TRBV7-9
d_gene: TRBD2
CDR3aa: CASSPGLVGTDTQYF
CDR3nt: TGTGCCAGCAGCCCGGGACTAGTGGGCACAGATACGCAGTATTTT

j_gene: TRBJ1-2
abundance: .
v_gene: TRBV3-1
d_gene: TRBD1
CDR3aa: CASSPGQGNYGYTF
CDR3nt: TGTGCCAGCAGTCCAGGACAGGGTAACTATGGCTACACCTTC

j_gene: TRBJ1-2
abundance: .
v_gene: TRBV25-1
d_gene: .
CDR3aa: CASTSGGGYTF
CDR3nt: TGTGCCAGCACCTCAGGAGGAGGCTACACCTTC

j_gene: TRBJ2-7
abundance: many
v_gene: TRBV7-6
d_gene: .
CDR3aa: CASSPAVSGLYEQYF
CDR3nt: TGTGCCAGCAGCCCGGCGGTCAGTGGTCTCTACGAGCAGTACTTC

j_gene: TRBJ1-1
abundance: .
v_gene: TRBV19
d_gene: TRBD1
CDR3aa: CASSQGRDTEAFF
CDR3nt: TGTGCCAGTTCACAGGGGCGGGACACTGAAGCTTTCTTT

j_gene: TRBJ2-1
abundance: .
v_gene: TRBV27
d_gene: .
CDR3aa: CASSLGGGGHNEQFF
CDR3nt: TGTGCCAGCAGTTTGGGAGGGGGCGGTCACAATGAGCAGTTCTTC

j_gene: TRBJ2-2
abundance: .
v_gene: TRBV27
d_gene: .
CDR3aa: CASSLSPTVAGELFF
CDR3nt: TGTGCCAGCAGTTTATCACCGACAGTAGCCGGGGAGCTGTTTTTT

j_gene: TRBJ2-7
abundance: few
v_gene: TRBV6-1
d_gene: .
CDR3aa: CATTPKTPGRPPDEQYF
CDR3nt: TGTGCCACCACACCGAAAACTCCTGGACGGCCCCCGGACGAGCAGTACTTC

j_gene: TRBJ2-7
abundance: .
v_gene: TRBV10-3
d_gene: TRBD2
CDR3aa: CAISERGGGNYEQYF
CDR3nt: TGTGCCATCAGTGAGCGGGGGGGAGGCAACTACGAGCAGTACTTC

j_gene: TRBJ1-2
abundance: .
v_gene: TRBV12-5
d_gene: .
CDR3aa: CASGLHPRYGYTF
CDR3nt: TGTGCTAGTGGTTTGCATCCCAGATATGGCTACACCTTC

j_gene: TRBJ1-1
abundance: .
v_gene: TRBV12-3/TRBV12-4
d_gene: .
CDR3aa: CASSLALAGHTEAFF
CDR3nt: TGTGCCAGCAGTTTAGCGCTGGCAGGGCACACTGAAGCTTTCTTT

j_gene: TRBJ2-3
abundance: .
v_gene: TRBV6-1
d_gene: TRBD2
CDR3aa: CASSEISGGVTDTQYF
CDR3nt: TGTGCCAGCAGTGAAATCAGCGGGGGGGTGACAGATACGCAGTATTTT

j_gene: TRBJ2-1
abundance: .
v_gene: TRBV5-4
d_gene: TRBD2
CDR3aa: CASSLDGAGGRALGVEQFF
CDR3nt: TGTGCCAGCAGCTTGGATGGAGCTGGCGGGAGGGCGTTAGGGGTAGAGCAGTTCTTC

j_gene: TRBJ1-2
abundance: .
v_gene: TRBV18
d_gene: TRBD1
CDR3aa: CASSPPGQGYYGYTF
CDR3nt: TGTGCCAGCTCACCACCGGGACAGGGGTACTATGGCTACACCTTC

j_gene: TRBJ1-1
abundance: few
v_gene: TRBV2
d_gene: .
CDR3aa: CASSDAALGTEAFF
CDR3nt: TGTGCCAGCAGTGACGCGGCCTTGGGCACTGAAGCTTTCTTT

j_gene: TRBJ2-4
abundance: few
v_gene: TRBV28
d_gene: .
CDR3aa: CASIPSRELAKNIQYF
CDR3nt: TGTGCCAGCATCCCGAGCAGAGAGCTAGCCAAAAACATTCAGTACTTC

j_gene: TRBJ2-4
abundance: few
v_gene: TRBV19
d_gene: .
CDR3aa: CASSTLPGEPVAKNIQYF
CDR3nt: TGTGCCAGTAGTACACTCCCAGGAGAGCCTGTGGCCAAAAACATTCAGTACTTC

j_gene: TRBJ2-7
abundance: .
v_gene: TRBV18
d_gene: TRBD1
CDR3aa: CASSPRTGTYYEQYF
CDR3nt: TGTGCCAGCTCACCACGGACAGGAACCTACTACGAGCAGTACTTC

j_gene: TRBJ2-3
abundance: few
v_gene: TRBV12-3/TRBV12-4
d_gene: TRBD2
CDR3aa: CASSLTRGTSGTDTQYF
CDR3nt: TGTGCCAGCAGCCTCACCCGTGGGACTAGCGGCACAGATACGCAGTATTTT

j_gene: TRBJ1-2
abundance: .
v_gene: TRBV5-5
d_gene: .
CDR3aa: CASSNEYRVHYGYTF
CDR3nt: TGTGCCAGCAGCAACGAATACAGAGTCCACTATGGCTACACCTTC

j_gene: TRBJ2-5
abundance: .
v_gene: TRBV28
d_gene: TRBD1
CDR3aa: CASSNTGGQETQYF
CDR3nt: TGTGCCAGCAGCAACACAGGGGGTCAAGAGACCCAGTACTTC

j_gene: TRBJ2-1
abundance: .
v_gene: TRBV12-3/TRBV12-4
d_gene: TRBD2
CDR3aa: CAIKGGGPREQFF
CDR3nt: TGTGCCATCAAAGGCGGGGGGCCGCGGGAGCAGTTCTTC

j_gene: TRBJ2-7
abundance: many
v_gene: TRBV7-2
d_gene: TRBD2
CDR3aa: CASSLTLAGGSYEQYF
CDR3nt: TGTGCCAGCAGCCTTACACTAGCGGGAGGGTCCTACGAGCAGTACTTC

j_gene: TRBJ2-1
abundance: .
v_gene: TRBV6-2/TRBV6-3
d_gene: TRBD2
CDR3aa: CASSYPQDGGGNNEQFF
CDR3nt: TGTGCCAGCAGTTACCCCCAGGATGGCGGGGGGAACAATGAGCAGTTCTTC

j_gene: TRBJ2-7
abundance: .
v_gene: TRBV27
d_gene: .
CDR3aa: CASTPNTGSSYEQYF
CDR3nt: TGTGCCAGCACCCCAAACACAGGGAGCTCCTACGAGCAGTACTTC

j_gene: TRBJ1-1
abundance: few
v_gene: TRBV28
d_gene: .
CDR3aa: CASGLGSRNTEAFF
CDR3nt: TGTGCCAGCGGCCTCGGTAGTCGGAACACTGAAGCTTTCTTT

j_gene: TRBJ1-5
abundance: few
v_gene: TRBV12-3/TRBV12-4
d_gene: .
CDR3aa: CASSRLEGNQPQHF
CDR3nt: TGTGCCAGCAGTCGCCTTGAGGGCAATCAGCCCCAGCATTTT

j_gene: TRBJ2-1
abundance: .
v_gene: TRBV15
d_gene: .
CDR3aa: CATSDRGREVYNEQFF
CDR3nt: TGTGCCACCAGCGACCGGGGCAGGGAGGTCTACAATGAGCAGTTCTTC

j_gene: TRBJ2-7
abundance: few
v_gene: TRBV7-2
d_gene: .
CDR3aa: CASSLMGRGLYEQYF
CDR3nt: TGTGCCAGCAGCTTAATGGGTAGAGGGCTCTACGAGCAGTACTTC

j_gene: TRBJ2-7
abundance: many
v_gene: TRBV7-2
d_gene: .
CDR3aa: CASSLSWFYEQYF
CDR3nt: TGTGCCAGCAGCTTAAGTTGGTTCTACGAGCAGTACTTC

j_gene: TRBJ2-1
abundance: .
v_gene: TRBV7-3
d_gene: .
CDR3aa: CASSRDYRSYNEQFF
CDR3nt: TGTGCCAGCAGCCGAGACTACCGCTCCTACAATGAGCAGTTCTTC

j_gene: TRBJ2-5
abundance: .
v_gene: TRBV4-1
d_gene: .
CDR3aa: CASSQDPEAPGETQYF
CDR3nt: TGCGCCAGCAGCCAAGATCCAGAGGCGCCCGGGGAGACCCAGTACTTC

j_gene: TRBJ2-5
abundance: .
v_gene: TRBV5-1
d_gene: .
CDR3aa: CASSLDSTQYF
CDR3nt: TGCGCCAGCAGCTTGGACTCGACCCAGTACTTC

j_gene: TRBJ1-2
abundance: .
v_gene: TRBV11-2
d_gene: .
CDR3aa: CASSLVIEGDNYGYTF
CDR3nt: TGTGCCAGCAGCTTAGTAATTGAGGGGGATAACTATGGCTACACCTTC

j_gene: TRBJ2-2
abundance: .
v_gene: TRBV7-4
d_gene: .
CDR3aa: CATPGRQNTGELFF
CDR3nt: TGTGCCACCCCAGGTCGGCAGAACACCGGGGAGCTGTTTTTT

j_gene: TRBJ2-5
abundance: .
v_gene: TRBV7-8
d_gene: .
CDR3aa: CASLPSGRIQETQYF
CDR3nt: TGTGCCAGCCTCCCAAGTGGAAGGATACAAGAGACCCAGTACTTC

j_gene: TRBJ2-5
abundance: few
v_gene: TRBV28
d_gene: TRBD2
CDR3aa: CASSPPPSGSWQTQYF
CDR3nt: TGTGCCAGCAGTCCTCCCCCTAGCGGGAGCTGGCAGACCCAGTACTTC